The text below deals with one T cell receptor (beta chain). This record comes from a study of cytomegalovirus exposure and HLA in healthy donors. PCR amplification relied on 60 Vbeta primers (plus 13 Jbeta primers). Some clones are missing from TCRdb's copy, which holds only in-frame ones; the method was immunoSEQ multiplex PCR. The table shows 140,000 to 150,000 clones, with 76% occurring only once. V gave up 4 bases and J gave up 0 bases; unmatched junction bases: 10. This CDR3 has 16 residues. Per the germline V gene, CDR1 is SGHRS and CDR2 is YFSETQ. The chain has TRBV5-1 and TRBJ2-7, with 7 bases lining up with TRBD1. Sequencing was performed on PBMCs. The TCR originated in a woman in her thirties or forties in good health and CMV-seronegative. The DNA for the CDR3 is TGCGCCAGCAGCCCCTTAGGGACAGTGAGCTCCTACGAGCAGTACTTC. Its translation: CASSPLGTVSSYEQYF.